Each of the 20 T cell receptor beta chains below was sequenced from the same sample in a study of T cell repertoires in cytomegalovirus infection (dated by TCRdb to the late 2010s). This specimen's treatment or condition label, interpreted: in vitro stimulation with specific CMV peptide epitopes to enrich CMV-specific T cells. The instrument was an Illumina HiSeq 1500. The raw public reads went through TCRdb reprocessing: fastp at Q25, MiXCR clone calling, in-frame beta chains kept. When rows share a CDR3 protein, they turn into one entry using the most common DNA and genes. Recorded for this sample are approximately 910,000 distinct CDR3 sequences; 31% of them occurred a single time. The ten largest make up over 13% of the sample. These receptors' antigens are unknown. The source was cultured CD8+ T cells from PBMCs, collected from culture after CMV antigen stimulation. Receptor source: a human donor in good health (CMV status not recorded). Some clones in this sample may be carry-over from other donors' samples.

Only a few counts were recorded for this clonotype. This chain joins TRBV6-5 and TRBJ2-5; 9 nucleotides line up with TRBD1. Per the germline V gene, CDR1 is MNHEY and CDR2 is SVGAGI. This CDR3 comprises 13 residues. V trimming: 3 bases; J trimming: 5 bases; junction bases outside the gene matches: 1. CDR3 sequence (DNA): TGTGCCAGCAGTTATGACAGGGGGGAGACCCAGTACTTC. Translated: CASSYDRGETQYF.

The chain has TRBV7-9 and TRBJ2-3; D tentatively fits TRBD1 or TRBD2 (5 bases each). Deletions cut 1 base from V and 0 bases from J, with 8 bases between. CDR1 and CDR2 (germline): SEHNR, FQNEAQ (reference sequence). The CDR3 is made up of 15 amino acids. CDR3 nucleotide sequence: TGTGCCAGCAGCTTAGACTGGGGGAGCACAGATACGCAGTATTTT. It specifies CASSLDWGSTDTQYF.

This clonotype was picked up many times. The junction and the germline gene differ at one end; a read error may be behind it. V gene TRBV7-7 combines with J gene TRBJ1-3; D is possibly TRBD1 (6 bases). Germline V gene data show CDR1 as SSHAT and CDR2 as FNYEAQ (reference sequence). CDR3 length: 14 amino acids. DNA for the CDR3: TGTGCTAGCAGCTCGGGGGGCTTTGGAAACACCATATATTTT. Amino acids: CASSSGGFGNTIYF.

This clonotype was seen many times. The chain recombines TRBV7-6 with TRBJ2-2; perhaps TRBD2 as D (7 bases). V gave up 2 bases and J gave up 2 bases, with 15 bases separating them. Germline V gene data show CDR1 as SGHVS and CDR2 as FNYEAQ. The CDR3 is made up of 17 amino acids. The CDR3 DNA is TGTGCCAGCAGCTTAAGGTCGCGGGGGCCTAACACCGGGGAGCTGTTTTTT. It specifies CASSLRSRGPNTGELFF. The entire variable domain, with the rest obtained from reference TRBV7-6 and TRBJ2-2, is as follows: GAGVSQSPRYKVTKRGQDVALRCDPISGHVSLYWYRQALGQGPEFLTYFNYEAQQDKSGLPNDRFSAERPEGSISTLTIQRTEQRDSAMYRCASSLRSRGPNTGELFFGEGSRLTVL.

As for this clonotype: A much larger clone lies one base from this, so it may be a read error. This rearrangement joins TRBV7-8 to TRBJ2-2; D ambiguous. The ends were cut back, 7 bases at V and 1 base at J, with 4 bases in the middle. Germline V gene lookup returns CDR1 SGHVS and CDR2 FQNEAQ. The CDR3 consists of 12 residues. In DNA, the CDR3 is TGTGCCAGCAACCAGAACACCGGGGAGCTGTTTTTT. This encodes CASNQNTGELFF.

This clonotype was seen once. Just one base apart from a much larger clone, this may be a read error. V is TRBV6-1 and J is TRBJ2-1, with 12 bases lining up with TRBD2. This CDR3 has 16 residues. In germline, CDR1 is MNHNS, CDR2 SASEGT. Trimming cost V 3 bases and J 6 bases; bases outside gene matches: 6. CDR3 in amino acids: CASSEHGTSGSNEQFF. CDR3 DNA sequence: TGTGCCAGCAGTGAGCACGGGACTAGCGGGTCCAATGAGCAGTTCTTC.

The chain joins TRBV6-4 to TRBJ2-2; D could derive from TRBD1 or TRBD2 (5 bases each). This CDR3 is 14 amino acids long. CDR1 and CDR2 from the germline V gene are MRHNA and SNTAGT. V was cut by 2 bases and J by 3 bases, with 7 bases left in between. The CDR3 bases are TGTGCCAGCAGTGACGTGGGGGACACCGGGGAGCTGTTTTTT. It encodes CASSDVGDTGELFF.

This clonotype was detected many times. The chain has TRBV7-4 and TRBJ2-1; D remains unclear. This CDR3 comprises 14 residues. Looked up from germline, CDR1 is SGHVT and CDR2 is SQSDAQ. Trimming removed 1 base at V and 0 bases at J, with 4 bases between. The CDR3 nucleotides read TGTGCCAGCAGCTTAGAGAGCTCCTACAATGAGCAGTTCTTC. Translation: CASSLESSYNEQFF.

This sequence joins TRBV20-1 and TRBJ2-1; 14 nucleotides line up with TRBD2. Per germline, CDR1 DFQATT and CDR2 SNEGSKA (reference sequence). V lost 5 bases to trimming and J lost 4 bases; unmatched junction nucleotides: 4. This CDR3 contains 15 residues. CDR3 nucleotide sequence: TGCAGTGCTCGACTAGCGGGGGGGGTATACAATGAGCAGTTCTTC. Its protein product is CSARLAGGVYNEQFF.

At least ten counts were recorded for this clonotype. The chain carries TRBV7-6 and TRBJ1-1; D is undetermined. Germline V gives CDR1 SGHVS, CDR2 FNYEAQ. This CDR3 comprises 12 residues. Trimming left V 4 bases short and J 3 bases short, with 6 bases between. The CDR3: CASSSTYTEAFF. The DNA for the CDR3 is TGTGCCAGCAGCTCAACATACACTGAAGCTTTCTTT.

Concerning this clonotype itself: One junction end disagrees with the germline gene, perhaps due to a read error. The V call is TRBV6-8, the J call TRBJ1-6; no clear D. The CDR3 has 18 amino acids. From germline, CDR1 is MNHGY and CDR2 SAAAGT. The CDR3 nucleotides read TGTGTCAGCAGACATAACCCGAATATCCGCGGGGATAATTCACCCCTCCACTTT. Its protein is CVSRHNPNIRGDNSPLHF.

Of note for this clonotype: With a much larger clone just one base away, this may be a read error. The chain is built from TRBV6-5 and TRBJ2-5; TRBD2 matches 7 bases. The CDR3 runs 17 residues. Germline V gene sequence: CDR1 MNHEY, CDR2 SVGAGI. Trimming removed 2 bases from V and 2 bases from J; junction bases left unmatched: 11. The CDR3 DNA follows: TGTGCCAGCAGTTACCTGTCGGACGAGCGGGGACAAGAGACCCAGTACTTC. Its protein is CASSYLSDERGQETQYF.

This clonotype has a count of ten or more. The gene calls are TRBV7-8 and TRBJ2-6, with D possibly matching TRBD1 (6 bases). The CDR3 has 19 amino acids. Trimming pared 5 bases from V and 1 base from J, leaving 21 bases between. CDR1 is SGHVS and CDR2 is FQNEAQ in the germline V gene. The CDR3 is CASSLGVGTRDSGANVLTF. The CDR3 region has the DNA TGTGCCAGCAGCCTGGGTGTCGGGACACGTGATTCTGGGGCCAACGTCCTGACTTTC.

This clonotype was counted between two and nine times. This chain links TRBV5-6 with TRBJ2-7; D unresolved. This CDR3 region has 12 residues. Deletions cut 0 bases from V and 7 bases from J, with 8 bases between. In germline, CDR1 is SGHDT, CDR2 YYEEEE. The CDR3 protein is CASSLVRSEQYF. CDR3 sequence (DNA): TGTGCCAGCAGCTTGGTGAGGTCTGAGCAGTACTTC.

This clonotype was counted between two and nine times. V and J are TRBV6-5 and TRBJ2-5, with TRBD2 identical over 8 bases. CDR3 size: 14 residues. The trim removed 11 bases at V and 1 base at J, leaving 9 bases unmatched. CDR1 and CDR2 from the germline V gene are MNHEY and SVGAGI. Written as DNA, the CDR3 is TGTGCCTGGGTTAGCGGGGAGCTCCAAGAGACCCAGTACTTC. Translation: CAWVSGELQETQYF.

This clonotype was seen a few times. V and J are TRBV6-5 and TRBJ2-7; unclear D gene. The CDR3 consists of 13 residues. Trimming shortened V by 3 bases and J by 3 bases, and 9 bases separated the two germline ends. Per germline, CDR1 MNHEY and CDR2 SVGAGI. CDR3 in DNA: TGTGCCAGCAGTTATCTAAATGACTACGAGCAGTACTTC. Translating it yields CASSYLNDYEQYF.

Only one count was recorded for this clonotype. V is TRBV6-4 and J is TRBJ1-2, with D uncertain. V was shortened by 9 bases and J by 7 bases, with 18 bases between the two germline ends. The CDR3 spans 13 residues. Germline CDR1 is MRHNA and CDR2 is SNTAGT. The CDR3 DNA follows: TGTGCCAGTTCGGAGGACGGGAGGACTGGCTACACCTTC. As protein: CASSEDGRTGYTF.

Worth noting for this clonotype: A much larger clonotype is one base distant, so this may be a read error. J is TRBJ1-1 and V is TRBV6-6; D unresolved. CDR3 length: 13 amino acids. Germline V CDR1 and CDR2: MNHNY, SVGAGI (reference sequence). Between the trimmed V and J ends, which lost 0 bases and 3 bases, there was a span of 5 bases. CDR3 in amino acids: CASSYSVDTEAFF. The CDR3 coding sequence is TGTGCCAGCAGTTACTCTGTGGACACTGAAGCTTTCTTT.

This clonotype was observed a few times. The rearrangement joins TRBV6-5 to TRBJ2-5; maybe TRBD2 (5 bases). V lost 6 bases to trimming and J lost 5 bases, with 13 bases between them. This CDR3 region has 13 residues. In germline, CDR1 is MNHEY, CDR2 SVGAGI. CDR3 region: CASRTSRRETQYF. The CDR3 nucleotides are TGTGCCAGCAGAACGTCCAGGAGGGAGACCCAGTACTTC.

This clonotype has just a few counts. The chain recombines TRBV29-1 with TRBJ2-3, with 7 bases matching TRBD1. J lost 7 bases, V lost 2 bases, and 3 bases had no gene match. The CDR3 has 12 residues. Germline V gene lookup returns CDR1 SQVTM and CDR2 ANQGSEA. For the CDR3, the DNA is TGCAGCGTTGAACTACAGGGGAATACGCAGTATTTT. Protein product: CSVELQGNTQYF.